This paragraph covers one TCR beta chain sequence. This entry belongs to a study of blood T cell repertoires in COVID-19. As for the study in general: COVID-19 samples collected from the United States, Italy and Spain covered acute and convalescent phases. Nucleic acid was either cDNA or gDNA, and it came from T cells, B-cell-depleted T cells, or PBMCs.

Trimming took 3 bases from V and 8 from J; bases not matched to a gene: 5. This CDR3 spans 14 amino acids. In germline, CDR1 is SGHRS, CDR2 YFSETQ. Authors' methods: Reference gene primer amplification in the assay estimated nucleated cell counts. Generated by immunoSEQ multiplex PCR, the TCRdb table keeps only in-frame clones and is missing some. V and J calls and clone size are given by that table; D and trimming were obtained from the DNA. The sample lists 65,000 to 95,000 clones; around 80% were seen once. Source material: peripheral blood. The clonotype originates from a woman in her forties with active or convalescent COVID-19. V is TRBV5-1 and J is TRBJ1-2, with 12 bases lining up with TRBD1. The chain's CDR3 is CASSWGQGARGYTF. The CDR3 coding sequence is TGCGCCAGCAGCTGGGGACAGGGGGCTCGAGGCTACACCTTC.